A selection of T cell receptor beta chains follows, all from one sample in a study of T cell responses to AZD1222 COVID-19 vaccine. Profiling relied on immunoSEQ multiplex PCR, and the TCRdb table lists in-frame clones only, not all of them. The data show about 94,000 clones, over 75% seen once. The sequencing here drew on peripheral blood, taken 28 days after the second AZD1222 dose. The receptors were gathered from an adult who received the AZD1222 COVID-19 vaccine. Each CDR3 is given with its conserved first and last residue. Each record gives: D gene, V gene, CDR3 protein. D genes are given only for firm matches.

.	TRBV3-1/TRBV3-2	CASTLTPDSGNTIYF
.	TRBV13	CASSTRLPGTEAFF
TRBD2	TRBV29-1	CSSAGLADGGTQYF
TRBD1	TRBV11-1	CASSLGQGGSTGELFF
.	TRBV10-2	CASSETRAQRSNQPQHF
.	TRBV19	CASRSRSNQPQHF
.	TRBV27	CASSLGWENSPLHF
TRBD1	TRBV9	CASSVTGAMNTEAFF
TRBD1	TRBV5-1	CASSPGQGRSPLHF
TRBD2	TRBV27	CASSSRGASGNDETQYF
.	TRBV5-1	CASSWLGEDGYTF
TRBD1	TRBV5-6	CASSPGQPYEQYF
TRBD2	TRBV5-8	CASSLGTSGYNEQFF
.	TRBV29-1	CSPNSPGGGKQYF
TRBD2	TRBV4-3	CASSQVGGDYEQYF
.	TRBV19	CASSLSIGSYEQYF
.	TRBV5-6	CASSLGGGYSNQPQHF
TRBD1	TRBV7-3	CASRKMYRGNSQPQHF
.	TRBV7-6	CASSLSVNTEAFF
.	TRBV9	CASSVDQRGAYNEQFF
.	TRBV2	CASIPSLDSYGYTF
TRBD1	TRBV7-6	CASSLGAGQGTHEQYF